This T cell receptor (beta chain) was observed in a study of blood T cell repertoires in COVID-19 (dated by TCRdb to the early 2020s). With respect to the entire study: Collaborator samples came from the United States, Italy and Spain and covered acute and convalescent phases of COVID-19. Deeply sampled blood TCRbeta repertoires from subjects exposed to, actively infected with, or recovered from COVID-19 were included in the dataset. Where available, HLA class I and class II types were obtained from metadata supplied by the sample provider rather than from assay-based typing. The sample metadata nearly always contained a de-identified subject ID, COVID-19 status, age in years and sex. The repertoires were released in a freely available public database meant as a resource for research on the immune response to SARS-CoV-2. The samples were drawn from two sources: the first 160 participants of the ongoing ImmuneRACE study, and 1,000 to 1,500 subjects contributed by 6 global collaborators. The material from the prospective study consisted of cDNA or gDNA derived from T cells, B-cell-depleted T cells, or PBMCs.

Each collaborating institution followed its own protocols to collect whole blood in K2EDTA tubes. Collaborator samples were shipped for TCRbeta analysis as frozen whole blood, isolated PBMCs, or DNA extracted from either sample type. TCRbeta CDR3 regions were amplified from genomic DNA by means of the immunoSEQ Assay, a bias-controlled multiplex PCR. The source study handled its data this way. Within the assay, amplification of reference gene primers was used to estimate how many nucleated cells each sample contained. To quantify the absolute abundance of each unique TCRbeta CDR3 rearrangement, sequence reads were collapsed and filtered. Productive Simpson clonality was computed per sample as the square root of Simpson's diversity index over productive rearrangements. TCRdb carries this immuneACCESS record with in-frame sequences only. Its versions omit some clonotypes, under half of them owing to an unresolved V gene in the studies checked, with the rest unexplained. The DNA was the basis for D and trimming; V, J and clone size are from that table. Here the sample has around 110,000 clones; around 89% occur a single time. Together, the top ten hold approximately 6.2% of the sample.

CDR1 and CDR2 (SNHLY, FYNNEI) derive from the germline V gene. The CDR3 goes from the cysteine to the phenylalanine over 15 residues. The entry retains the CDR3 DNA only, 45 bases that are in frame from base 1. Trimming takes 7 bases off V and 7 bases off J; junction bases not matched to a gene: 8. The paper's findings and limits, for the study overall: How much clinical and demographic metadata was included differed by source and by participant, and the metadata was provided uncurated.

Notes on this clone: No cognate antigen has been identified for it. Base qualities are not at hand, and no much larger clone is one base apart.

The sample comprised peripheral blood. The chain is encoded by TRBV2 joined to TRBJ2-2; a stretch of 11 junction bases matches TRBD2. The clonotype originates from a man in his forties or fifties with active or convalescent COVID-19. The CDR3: CASNYLAGGSGELFF. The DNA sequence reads TGTGCCAGCAATTATTTAGCGGGAGGGAGCGGGGAGCTGTTTTTT. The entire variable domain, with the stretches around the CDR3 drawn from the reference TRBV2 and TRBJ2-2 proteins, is EPEVTQTPSHQVTQMGQEVILRCVPISNHLYFYWYRQILGQKVEFLVSFYNNEISEKSEIFDDQFSVERPDGSNFTLKIRSTKLEDSAMYFCASNYLAGGSGELFFGEGSRLTVL.